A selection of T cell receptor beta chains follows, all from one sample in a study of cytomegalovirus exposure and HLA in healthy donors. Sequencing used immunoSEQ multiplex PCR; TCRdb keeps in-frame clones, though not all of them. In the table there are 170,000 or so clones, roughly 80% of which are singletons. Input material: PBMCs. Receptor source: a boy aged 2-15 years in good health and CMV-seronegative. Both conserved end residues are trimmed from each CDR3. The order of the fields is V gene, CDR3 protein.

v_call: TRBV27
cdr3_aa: ASSHGTSGGYNEQF

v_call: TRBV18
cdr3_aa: ASSLREETSSEQY

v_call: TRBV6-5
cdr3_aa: ASSYRQGNYGYT

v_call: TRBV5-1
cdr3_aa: ASCWDILTGELF

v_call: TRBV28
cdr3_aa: ASRGGTTDTQY

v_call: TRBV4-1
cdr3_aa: ASSQALPYEQY

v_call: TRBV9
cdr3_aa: ASSPRSGYSTDTQY

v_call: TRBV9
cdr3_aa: ASSQDRYVKETQY

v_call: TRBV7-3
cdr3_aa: ASSLGRSDRETQY

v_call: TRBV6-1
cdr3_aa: ASSVGLAGAYEQY

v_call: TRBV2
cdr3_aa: ASSEWTEGTDTQY

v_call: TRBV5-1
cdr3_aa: ASSSDRVQETQY

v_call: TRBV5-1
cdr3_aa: ASSYLRTGMDTEAF

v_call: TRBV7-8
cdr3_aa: ASSYPTSGSYEQY

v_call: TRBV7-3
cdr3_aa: ASSLIELAGGLETYEQY

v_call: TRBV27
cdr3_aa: ASSFNKGRSNYGYT

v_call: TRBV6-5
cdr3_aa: ASSRRGGWDEQY

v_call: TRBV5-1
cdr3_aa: ASSFRTGGYGEQY

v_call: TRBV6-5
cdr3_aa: ASSYDGSPYNEQF

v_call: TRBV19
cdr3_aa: ASSIGDSYGYT

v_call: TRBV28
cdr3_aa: ASSLWALNQPQH

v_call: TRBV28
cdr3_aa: ASIQRGQGRGEQY

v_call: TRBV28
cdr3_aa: ASSLPREVSGNTIY

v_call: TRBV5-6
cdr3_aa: ASSGGQWGEKLF

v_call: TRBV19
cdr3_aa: ASSILRDRPGTEAF

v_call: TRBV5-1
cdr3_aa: ASSLGTAGGYT

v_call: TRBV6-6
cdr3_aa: ASRHVPEAF

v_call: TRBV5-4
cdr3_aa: ASSVSSYEQY

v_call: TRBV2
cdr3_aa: ATLAGDSYEQY

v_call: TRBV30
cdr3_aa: AWSVLTGASYEQY

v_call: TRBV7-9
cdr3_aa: ASSPYATNEKLF

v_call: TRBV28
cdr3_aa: ASSLGLFGPSYEQY

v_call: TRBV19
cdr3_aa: ASSIFFLAGGFPSGANVLT

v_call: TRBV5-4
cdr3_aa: ASSLSPTSGSNEQF

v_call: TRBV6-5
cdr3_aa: ASSYSMAGGGNEQF

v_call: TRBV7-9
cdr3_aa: ASSSLPGLAGGTREQY